The next 4 T cell receptor beta chains were all read from a single sample in a study of control samples from healthy donors and cancer patients. Data came from immunoSEQ multiplex PCR; TCRdb stores just in-frame clones and leaves some out. This sample has about 120,000 clones, with roughly 95% found just once. Material for sequencing was blood. Receptors were obtained from a man in his thirties or forties in good health.

This clone was seen a single time. At one boundary the junction diverges from the germline segment, which might be a read error. Other DNA sequences from this sample encode an identical CDR3 as well. V gene TRBV9 combines with J gene TRBJ2-3; tentative D call: TRBD2 (5 bases). CDR1 and CDR2 from the germline V gene are SGDLS and YYNGEE. The CDR3 totals 12 residues. The CDR3 DNA reads as TGTGCCAGCAGCCCTAGCACGGATACGCAGTATTTT. This codes for CASSPSTDTQYF. Supplemented by reference TRBV9 and TRBJ2-3, the full variable domain reads DSGVTQTPKHLITATGQRVTLRCSPRSGDLSVYWYQQSLDQGLQFLIQYYNGEERAKGNILERFSAQQFPDLHSELNLSSLELGDSALYFCASSPSTDTQYFGPGTRLTVL.

In its sample, this clone was seen once. DNA for the CDR3: TGTGCCAGCAGCTTAGCAGGGACTACGGTCACAGATACGCAGTATTTT. It codes for CASSLAGTTVTDTQYF. V and J are TRBV7-2 and TRBJ2-3, with 7 bases fitting TRBD2. This CDR3 region has 16 residues. V lost 0 bases, J lost 2 bases, and 5 bases stayed unmatched. Germline-derived CDR1 and CDR2 are SGHTA and FQGNSA.

The chain recombines TRBV27 with TRBJ1-6, with TRBD1 matching 9 bases. The V gene's germline CDR1 is MNHEY and CDR2 SMNVEV (reference sequence). V was pared by 2 bases and J by 10 bases, with 6 bases of the junction left unmatched. This CDR3 has 15 amino acids. CDR3 sequence: CASSLGTGWGSPLHF. In nucleotides, the CDR3 is TGTGCCAGCAGTTTAGGGACAGGGTGGGGATCACCCCTCCACTTT.

The chain employs TRBV5-1 and TRBJ1-2; TRBD1 is a possible D gene (5 bases). Looked up from germline, CDR1 is SGHRS and CDR2 is YFSETQ. This CDR3 is built from 15 residues. Trimming took off 0 bases at V and 0 bases at J, with 9 bases between the two ends. CDR3 nucleotides: TGCGCCAGCAGCTTGGCTGCAGGGCCTAACTATGGCTACACCTTC. Translated: CASSLAAGPNYGYTF.